Shown below are 10 T cell receptor beta chains from a single sample sequenced in a study of cytomegalovirus exposure and HLA in healthy donors. Primers included in the PCR were 60 Vbeta and 13 Jbeta primers. Clones were read by immunoSEQ multiplex PCR, and TCRdb kept only the in-frame ones, dropping some. The table records about 110,000 clones, less than 85% of them present only once. Sequencing was done on a sample of PBMCs. These receptors originate from a middle-aged man in good health and CMV-seropositive.

This rearrangement joins TRBV19 to TRBJ2-6; 9 bases agree with TRBD1. V gave up 6 bases and J gave up 3 bases; unmatched junction bases: 9. Germline assignment: CDR1 LNHDA and CDR2 SQIVND (reference sequence). This CDR3 comprises 17 residues. The CDR3 loop reads CASRLTGGFGGANVLTF. DNA for the CDR3: TGTGCCAGTAGATTGACAGGGGGTTTTGGTGGGGCCAACGTCCTGACTTTC.

This sequence joins TRBV9 and TRBJ2-2; D gene uncertain. The germline V gene encodes CDR1 SGDLS and CDR2 YYNGEE. This CDR3 comprises 16 residues. Trimming cost V 1 base and J 4 bases, with 14 bases left between them. Written as DNA, the CDR3 is TGTGCCAGCAGCGTAACTGGAGCCCCCAGCACCGGGGAGCTGTTTTTT. This codes for CASSVTGAPSTGELFF.

This rearrangement joins TRBV11-2 to TRBJ2-1; possibly TRBD1 for D (6 bases). Germline V lookup: CDR1 SGHAT, CDR2 FQNNGV. The length of the CDR3 is 15 residues. Trimming pared 1 base from V and 7 bases from J, leaving 14 bases between. The CDR3: CASSLVWGLGNEQFF. The CDR3 nucleotides are TGTGCCAGCAGCTTAGTCTGGGGGCTGGGGAATGAGCAGTTCTTC.

The chain carries TRBV5-5 and TRBJ2-1; the match to TRBD1 covers 11 bases. V was clipped by 4 bases and J by 4 bases; unmatched bases: 4. Germline V lookup: CDR1 SGHKS, CDR2 YYEKEE (reference sequence). This CDR3 comprises 15 residues. Written as DNA, the CDR3 is TGTGCCAGCAGCACAGGGACAGGGGGTTACAATGAGCAGTTCTTC. Translated: CASSTGTGGYNEQFF.

The rearrangement joins TRBV5-1 to TRBJ1-2; the D gene is possibly TRBD1 (5 bases). The germline CDR1 and CDR2 sequences are SGHRS and YFSETQ. The CDR3 consists of 14 residues. Trimming left V 2 bases short and J 6 bases short, with 14 bases between. For the CDR3, the DNA is TGCGCCAGCAGCTTTAGCTCGGGGGATAATGGCTACACCTTC. It translates to CASSFSSGDNGYTF. Variable domain in full (rest from reference TRBV5-1 and TRBJ1-2): KAGVTQTPRYLIKTRGQQVTLSCSPISGHRSVSWYQQTPGQGLQFLFEYFSETQRNKGNFPGRFSGRQFSNSRSEMNVSTLELGDSALYLCASSFSSGDNGYTFGSGTRLTVV.

The V gene is TRBV4-1, the J gene TRBJ1-2, with TRBD1 identical over 9 bases. V was pared by 1 base and J by 6 bases, with 3 bases of the junction left unmatched. Germline CDR1 is MGHRA and CDR2 is YSYEKL. The CDR3 loop spans 14 amino acids. The DNA of the CDR3 is TGCGCCAGCAGCCAAGGACAGGGGGTTAATGGCTACACCTTC. Translated: CASSQGQGVNGYTF.

The chain uses TRBV6-5 and TRBJ2-2; possible D gene TRBD1, 6 bases. The CDR3 is 13 amino acids. Per germline, CDR1 MNHEY and CDR2 SVGAGI. V was trimmed by 7 bases and J by 8 bases, leaving 14 bases between them. The CDR3 protein is CASKPLRGGELFF. CDR3 coding DNA: TGTGCCAGCAAACCCTTAAGGGGGGGGGAGCTGTTTTTT.

The count of this clone is one. The rearrangement uses TRBV10-3 and TRBJ2-5; TRBD2 aligns across 7 bases. The CDR3 has 15 amino acids. J was trimmed by 5 bases and V by 4 bases; bases with no gene match: 10. CDR1 is ENHRY and CDR2 is SYGVKD in the germline V gene. The CDR3 loop reads CAISAEVGEGETQYF. CDR3 sequence (DNA): TGTGCCATCAGTGCTGAGGTTGGGGAGGGGGAGACCCAGTACTTC.

This sequence joins TRBV30 and TRBJ1-1; possibly TRBD1 for D (5 bases). The V end was cut by 0 bases, the J end by 2 bases, with 13 bases between. The germline gives CDR1 GTSNPN, CDR2 SVGIG (reference sequence). The CDR3 spans 15 residues. In nucleotides, the CDR3 is TGTGCCTGGAGTGTACAAAGGGGCTTAAACACTGAAGCTTTCTTT. Translating gives CAWSVQRGLNTEAFF.

This clone was seen more than once but under ten times. The V call is TRBV5-1, the J call TRBJ2-2; D is ambiguous. The ends were cut back, 2 bases at V and 0 bases at J, with 8 bases in the middle. Germline CDR1 SGHRS, CDR2 YFSETQ. CDR3 length: 15 amino acids. The CDR3 region is CASSLNPANTGELFF. The CDR3 DNA follows: TGCGCCAGCAGCTTAAACCCGGCGAACACCGGGGAGCTGTTTTTT.